This T cell receptor (beta chain) was found in a study of T cell responses to AZD1222 COVID-19 vaccine (TCRdb year 2021). Context from the whole study: Because spike-specific TCR depth and breadth did not differ between the two schedules, AZD1222 recipients who got a second dose at roughly 4 weeks were pooled with those who got a second dose at roughly 12 weeks. Trial participants were enrolled into age subgroups of 18-55, 56-69 and 70-plus years, which contained 148, 28 and 57 TCR-sequenced participants, respectively. A total of about 230 trial participants underwent TCR sequencing, of whom some 210 received two doses of AZD1222 and roughly 25 received two doses of the MenACWY control vaccine.

Of note for this clone: The specificity of this receptor is unknown. Base qualities are not recorded, but no much larger clone differs from it by a single base.

The CDR3 regions of human TCRbeta chains were analyzed by immunosequencing. The source study handled its data this way. Repertoire TCRs were matched against a reference library of SARS-CoV-2-specific TCRs generated with the MIRA antigen-specificity platform. Breadth meant the fraction of unique TCRs that were SARS-CoV-2-associated, whereas depth meant the fraction of total T cells that were SARS-CoV-2-associated. Using the MIRA data, each spike-specific TCR was assigned both to the spike region to which the TCR was reactive and to a CD4 or CD8 class. Log10-transformed breadth and depth values were compared by one-way ANOVA with Sidak's multiple comparisons tests. The table comes from immuneACCESS by way of TCRdb, which keeps in-frame sequences with V and J called. Part of the clones is missing from these tables; in studies checked, under half for an unresolved V gene and the rest for unknown reasons. V and J calls and clone size come straight from that table; D and trimming were deduced from the DNA. The sample table contains about 94,000 clones; only one count was recorded for more than 70% of them. 13% of the sample belongs to the ten largest clones.

Deletion took 0 bases off V and 4 bases off J, with a span of 6 bases between the germline ends. CDR1 is given as SGHNT and CDR2 as YYREEE, both from the germline V gene (reference sequence). Including cysteine and phenylalanine, the CDR3 has 13 amino acids. This entry keeps only the CDR3 DNA: 39 bases, framed from base 1. The study at large found these results: Participants were mostly white British and included more females than males, and it was suggested by the authors that clonal diversity may have been underestimated. In the small 56-69-year group, the increase in depth fell short of significance, most likely because of low power. Because no samples from the day 14 peak response were available, repertoires could be characterized only after the peak T cell response. Reportedly, almost half of the unique spike-specific TCRs recognized epitopes lying outside the regions that are mutated in the B.1.351 and B.1.1.7 variants. Conclusions about previously exposed vaccinees were limited because only six AZD1222 recipients were SARS-CoV-2 seropositive at baseline. After two AZD1222 doses, both the breadth and the depth of spike-specific TCRs were significantly higher than at day 0 and than in MenACWY recipients. CD4 TCRs associated with the vaccine covered the entire spike protein, and the dominant responses were in regions 160-218 and 743-854.

The time point label for this specimen denotes: baseline before first vaccination. Vaccinee samples came from UK trials COV001 and COV002, including a single-blind randomized controlled phase 2/3 trial of AZD1222 (ChAdOx1 nCoV-19) in healthy adults. For TCRbeta chain sequencing, PBMC samples were collected from trial participants at day 0 and at day 28 after the second dose. This sequence uses TRBV5-4 and TRBJ2-3, with no reliable assignment of the D segment. The sequence derives from an adult in good health. The input for sequencing was peripheral blood, taken on day 0 of AZD1222 vaccination. The CDR3 protein sequence reads: CASSLVGPDTQYF. At the DNA level, the sequence is TGTGCCAGCAGCTTGGTTGGGCCAGATACGCAGTATTTT.